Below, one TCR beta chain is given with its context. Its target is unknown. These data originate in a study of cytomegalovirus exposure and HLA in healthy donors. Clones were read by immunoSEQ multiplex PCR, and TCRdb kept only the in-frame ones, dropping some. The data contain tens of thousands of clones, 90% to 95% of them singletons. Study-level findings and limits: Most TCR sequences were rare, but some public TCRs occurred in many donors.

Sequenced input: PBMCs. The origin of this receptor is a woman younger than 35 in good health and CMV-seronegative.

This chain's CDR3 is CASSQGSEAFF. The CDR3, as DNA: TGTGCCAGCAGCCAGGGGTCCGAAGCTTTCTTT. The chain has TRBV7-9 and TRBJ1-1; D is perhaps TRBD1 (6 bases). V dropped 5 bases and J dropped 8 bases, with 9 bases sitting between them. From germline, CDR1 is SEHNR and CDR2 FQNEAQ (reference sequence). This CDR3 is built from 11 residues.